One and the same sample provided the 16 T cell receptor beta chains below, sequenced in a study of T cells in Graves' hyperthyroidism and ophthalmopathy. RNA transcripts gave rise to amplified TCR beta CDR3 regions. An initial round of RT-PCR targeting the TCR CDR3 relied on the HTBI primer set. TCRdb recomputed calls from the multiplex PCR reads with MiXCR, one row per CDR3 protein. This table has approximately 590,000 distinct CDR3 sequences, roughly 50% appearing once. The source material was peripheral blood or thyroid tissue (not recorded which). These receptors were taken from a woman under 30 with Graves' hyperthyroidism.

The CDR3 DNA reads as TGTGCCACCAACACCGGGACGGTCTCCTACGAGCAGTACTTC. Encoded protein: CATNTGTVSYEQYF. This rearrangement joins TRBV15 to TRBJ2-7; perhaps D is TRBD1 or TRBD2 (5 bases each). Trimming left V 7 bases short and J 0 bases short, with 13 bases between. The CDR3 is 14 amino acids. CDR1 is LNHNV and CDR2 is YYDKDF in the germline V gene (reference sequence). The entire variable domain, with the rest obtained from reference TRBV15 and TRBJ2-7, is as follows: DAMVIQNPRYQVTQFGKPVTLSCSQTLNHNVMYWYQQKSSQAPKLLFHYYDKDFNNEADTPDNFQSRRPNTSFCFLDIRSPGLGDTAMYLCATNTGTVSYEQYFGPGTRLTVT.

The chain uses TRBV12-5 and TRBJ1-2, with 12 nucleotides matching TRBD1. CDR3 length equals 14 residues. J gave up 7 bases and V 4 bases, and 4 bases lay outside the gene matches. In germline, CDR1 is LGHNT, CDR2 FRNRAP. CDR3 loop: CASGWGTGGSGYTF. As DNA, the CDR3 is TGTGCTAGTGGTTGGGGGACAGGGGGCAGTGGCTACACCTTC.

Only a few counts were recorded for this clonotype. The chain couples TRBV9 to TRBJ2-6; D is ambiguous. With 0 bases removed from V and 0 bases from J, the gap between germline ends came to 16 bases. Per germline, CDR1 SGDLS and CDR2 YYNGEE. The CDR3 length is 19 residues. CDR3 in DNA: TGTGCCAGCAGCGTAGCAGCCCTGGGCAGCAACTCTGGGGCCAACGTCCTGACTTTC. Its translation: CASSVAALGSNSGANVLTF.

The table lists this clonotype with a few counts. The J gene is TRBJ2-2, the V gene TRBV19; possibly TRBD1 for D (5 bases). Germline CDR1 reads LNHDA; CDR2 reads SQIVND (reference sequence). Between the trimmed V and J ends, which lost 7 bases and 7 bases, there was a span of 19 bases. The CDR3 covers 15 residues. The CDR3 DNA follows: TGTGCCAGTACCCCGTATGTAGGGGAAAGCGGGGAGCTGTTTTTT. This sequence encodes CASTPYVGESGELFF. Full variable domain (rest looked up from reference TRBV19 and TRBJ2-2): DGGITQSPKYLFRKEGQNVTLSCEQNLNHDAMYWYRQDPGQGLRLIYYSQIVNDFQKGDIAEGYSVSREKKESFPLTVTSAQKNPTAFYLCASTPYVGESGELFFGEGSRLTVL.

This clonotype was picked up many times. The chain is built from TRBV24-1 and TRBJ1-2; D is unresolved. Trimming removed 4 bases from V and 4 bases from J, with 12 bases in between. CDR3 size: 14 residues. The germline V gene encodes CDR1 KGHDR and CDR2 SFDVKD. CDR3 loop: CATSERWVGYGYTF. CDR3 sequence (DNA): TGTGCCACCAGTGAAAGGTGGGTCGGCTATGGCTACACCTTC.

This clonotype was observed a few times. The V call is TRBV2, the J call TRBJ1-2; perhaps TRBD1 as D (6 bases). Per germline, CDR1 SNHLY and CDR2 FYNNEI. This CDR3 is built from 15 residues. Trimming cost V 2 bases and J 3 bases, with 13 bases left between them. The CDR3 DNA reads as TGTGCCAGCAGTGAACCCCCCCCAGGGGACTATGGCTACACCTTC. Its translation is CASSEPPPGDYGYTF.

The V and J genes are TRBV20-1 and TRBJ2-7; no clear D gene. The V end lost 0 bases, the J end lost 2 bases, and 14 bases lay between the germline ends. The CDR3 length is 15 residues. Germline V gene lookup returns CDR1 DFQATT and CDR2 SNEGSKA (reference sequence). The CDR3 sequence is CSARDESLLTYEQYF. In nucleotides, the CDR3 is TGCAGTGCTAGAGATGAGAGTTTGTTAACCTACGAGCAGTACTTC.

This sequence joins TRBV7-3 and TRBJ1-1; 8 nucleotides line up with TRBD1. The length of the CDR3 is 16 residues. Germline V lookup: CDR1 SGHTA, CDR2 FQGTGA. With 5 bases clipped from V and 4 bases from J, the junction kept 12 bases outside the gene matches. CDR3 bases: TGTGCCAGCAGCCCGGCACGAACAGGGGGGGGCACTGAAGCTTTCTTT. Translation gives CASSPARTGGGTEAFF.

The chain couples TRBV7-3 to TRBJ2-7; D might be TRBD1 (6 bases). V gave up 6 bases and J gave up 3 bases, with 15 bases separating them. The length of the CDR3 is 14 residues. Germline CDR1 SGHTA, CDR2 FQGTGA. DNA of the CDR3: TGTGCCAGCAGTTTATTCGGGACAAACTACGAGCAGTACTTC. Protein: CASSLFGTNYEQYF.

J is TRBJ2-7 and V is TRBV2; D is possibly TRBD1 (7 bases). CDR1 and CDR2 (germline): SNHLY, FYNNEI. This CDR3 region has 14 residues. Trimming pared 7 bases from V and 0 bases from J, leaving 13 bases between. The chain's CDR3 is CASTAGQISYEQYF. In nucleotides, the CDR3 is TGTGCCAGCACCGCGGGACAGATCTCCTACGAGCAGTACTTC.

Only a few counts were recorded for this clonotype. This chain uses TRBV2 with TRBJ1-2; D is undetermined. V was clipped by 6 bases and J by 0 bases, with 20 bases between them. Germline lookup yields CDR1 SNHLY and CDR2 FYNNEI. The CDR3 sequence is 17 residues long. The CDR3 here is CASSPARRGSTNYGYTF. DNA of the CDR3: TGTGCCAGCAGCCCTGCGCGGCGAGGCAGCACTAACTATGGCTACACCTTC.

This clonotype has ten or more counts. The chain carries TRBV2 and TRBJ1-1; TRBD1 aligns across 7 bases. Germline CDR1 SNHLY, CDR2 FYNNEI. With 5 bases clipped from V and 5 bases from J, the junction kept 8 bases outside the gene matches. This CDR3 is built from 14 residues. CDR3 amino acids: CASSLRGEVTEAFF. The CDR3 DNA follows: TGTGCCAGCAGTCTCAGGGGGGAGGTAACTGAAGCTTTCTTT.

This clonotype was found many times. The rearrangement uses TRBV9 and TRBJ1-2, with a tentative D call TRBD1 (6 bases). The CDR3 runs 14 residues. V lost 5 bases to trimming and J lost 2 bases, with 13 bases between them. Looked up from germline, CDR1 is SGDLS and CDR2 is YYNGEE. This CDR3 reads CASSDSTGNYGYTF. CDR3 nucleotide sequence: TGTGCCAGCAGTGATTCAACAGGGAACTATGGCTACACCTTC.

The sample holds many counts of this clonotype. This chain uses TRBV7-9 with TRBJ1-4, with D tentatively TRBD1 (6 bases). Looked up from germline, CDR1 is SEHNR and CDR2 is FQNEAQ (reference sequence). CDR3 size: 13 residues. Trimming left V 1 base short and J 9 bases short, with 9 bases between. The CDR3 loop is CASSLGDRKKLFF. In DNA, the CDR3 is TGTGCCAGCAGCTTAGGAGACAGGAAAAAACTGTTTTTT.

This chain uses TRBV5-1 with TRBJ1-4, with TRBD1 matching 11 bases. The CDR3 loop spans 17 amino acids. Per germline, CDR1 SGHRS and CDR2 YFSETQ. J lost 6 bases, V lost 1 base, and 8 bases had no gene match. The CDR3 DNA sequence: TGCGCCAGCAGCTTGAACAAGGACAGGGGGCCCCATGAAAAACTGTTTTTT. It is translated as CASSLNKDRGPHEKLFF.

This clonotype has a count of ten or more. The J gene is TRBJ2-5, the V gene TRBV14; D remains ambiguous. Between the trimmed V and J ends, which lost 3 bases and 6 bases, there was a span of 5 bases. Germline values: CDR1 SGHDN, CDR2 FVKESK. CDR3 size: 11 residues. The CDR3 reads CASSHGKTQYF. The CDR3 DNA reads as TGTGCCAGCAGCCACGGAAAGACCCAGTACTTC.